One T cell receptor beta chain is described in this entry. There is no known antigen for this receptor. The input lacks base qualities; no much larger clone sits a single base away. From a lookup of the germline V gene, CDR1 and CDR2 are MNHEY and SVGEGT. Relative to germline, V is 8 bases shorter and J is 5 bases shorter, with 15 bases between their ends. The CDR3 goes from the cysteine to the phenylalanine over 13 residues. The DNA shown is the 39-base CDR3, in frame from base 1. This record belongs to a study of blood T cells in healthy people across ages (dated by TCRdb to the mid-2010s). For the study in its entirety: In model experiments, template switching captured roughly one uniquely barcoded TCR beta cDNA molecule for every two T cells. Using deep sequencing normalized with unique cDNA molecular identifiers, the study measured how TCR beta repertoire diversity changes with age. Two additional independent replicas of 1 million unique cDNA reads from the same blood draw were analyzed for two donors (one aged 18 to 29 and one aged 80 or older). To avoid experimental bias, donors of different ages were randomly spread across the sequencing lanes. Donors were grouped into four age groups: young (average roughly 16 years), middle-aged (around 39), aged (around 66) and long-lived (roughly 80).

General study outcomes and caveats: Estimates of total diversity based on one million sequenced T cells were regarded as lower bounds and as underestimates. Donor CMV infection status was unknown, potentially confounding age-related changes in expanded clonotypes. As age increased, observed TCR beta diversity per million T cells dropped in a roughly linear way, and a significant reduction was already evident by age 40. Compared with the aged group, more naive CD4+ T cells, fewer expanded clones and increased TCR diversity were shown by the long-lived group, suggesting age selection. The percentage of naive T cells measured by flow cytometry correlated strongly with observed TCR beta diversity. Because profiling used bulk unsorted PBMCs, naive and antigen-experienced compartments could not be compared conclusively.

The donors were a few dozen Caucasian individuals from Russia, aged roughly 6 to 100 years, who were systemically healthy. Each donor gave approximately 9.3 milliliters of peripheral blood, collected into EDTA-treated Vacutainer tubes. Ficoll-Paque density-gradient centrifugation was used to isolate PBMCs, with at least 6 million per sample. Total RNA, at least 6 micrograms per sample, was extracted from PBMCs with Trizol reagent. Naive CD45RAhigh/CD27high T cell percentages were measured by flow cytometry on a PBMC aliquot from every donor. Library preparation was by 5' RACE. The sequencing machine was an Illumina HiSeq 2500. A second PCR of about 7 to 12 cycles was run with a J-beta primer mix and a sample-barcoded 5' primer. Each TCR beta cDNA molecule received a unique molecular identifier from a template-switch 5' adaptor carrying 12 random nucleotides. At least 2.5 million CDR3-containing paired-end reads were obtained from each sample. The Mint cDNA synthesis kit, primed by a TRBC-specific oligonucleotide, was used to synthesize first-strand cDNA from all RNA. All cDNA was treated with uracil-DNA glycosylase and then went through a first 18-cycle PCR with the universal primers M1SS and BC2_uni_R. In the source study's methods: Normalization of each sample was performed by random selection of 1 million high-quality reads, each carrying a distinct molecular identifier. Instead of being binned into consensus sequences, reads with shared molecular identifiers were discarded. CDR3 identification, clonotype clustering and error correction used MiTCR with a Q25 quality threshold and the strictest error-elimination algorithm. Lower-bound total TCR beta diversity was estimated with a nonparametric unseen species model using Euler transformation. TCRdb trimmed public reads at Q25 via fastp, called clones via MiXCR and kept in-frame beta chains. A single entry per CDR3 protein holds the most common genes and DNA from its merged rows. It is TCRdb's table, rather than the study itself, that gives the V and J calls and clone size. The sample has 380,000 or so distinct CDR3 sequences on record, approximately 51% of them singletons. About 54% of the sample lies in the top ten.

Material: blood. The V and J genes are TRBV6-2 or TRBV6-3 and TRBJ2-5; TRBD2 might be the D gene, on 6 matching bases. This sequence originates from a man between 60 and 75 years old in good health. This receptor carries the CDR3 CASVPRERETQYF. The nucleotide sequence reads TGTGCCAGCGTGCCCCGGGAGAGGGAGACCCAGTACTTC.